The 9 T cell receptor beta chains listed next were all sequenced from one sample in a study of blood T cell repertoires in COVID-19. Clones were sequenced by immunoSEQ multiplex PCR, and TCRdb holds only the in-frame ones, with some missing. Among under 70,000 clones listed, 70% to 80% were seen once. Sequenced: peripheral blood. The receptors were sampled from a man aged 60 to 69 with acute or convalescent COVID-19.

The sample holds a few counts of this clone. The CDR3 sequence: CASSRGVCLSSYNSPLHF. The CDR3, as DNA: TGTGCCAGCAGCCGGGGGGTTTGCCTTAGCTCCTATAATTCACCCCTCCACTTT. The chain has TRBV21-1 and TRBJ1-6. TRBV21-1 is marked as a pseudogene. The CDR3 extends over 18 amino acids.

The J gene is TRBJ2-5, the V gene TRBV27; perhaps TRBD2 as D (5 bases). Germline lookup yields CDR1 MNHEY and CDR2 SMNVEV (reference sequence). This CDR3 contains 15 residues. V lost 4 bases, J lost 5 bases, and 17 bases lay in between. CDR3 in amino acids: CASSSQGLTGETQYF. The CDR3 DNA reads TGTGCCAGCAGTTCCCAAGGGTTGACGGGGGAGACCCAGTACTTC.

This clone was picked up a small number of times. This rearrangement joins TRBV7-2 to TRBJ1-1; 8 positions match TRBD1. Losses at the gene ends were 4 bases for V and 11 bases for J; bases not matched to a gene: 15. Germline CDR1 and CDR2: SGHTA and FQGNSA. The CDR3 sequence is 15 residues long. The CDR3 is CASSSDITGGGLAFF. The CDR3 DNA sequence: TGTGCCAGCAGCTCAGATATCACAGGGGGGGGCCTGGCTTTCTTT.

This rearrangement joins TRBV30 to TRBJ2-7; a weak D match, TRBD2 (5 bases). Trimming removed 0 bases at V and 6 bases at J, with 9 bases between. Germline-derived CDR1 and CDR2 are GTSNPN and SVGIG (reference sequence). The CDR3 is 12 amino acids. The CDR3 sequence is CAWSVEGFEQYF. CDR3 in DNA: TGTGCCTGGAGTGTTGAGGGCTTCGAGCAGTACTTC. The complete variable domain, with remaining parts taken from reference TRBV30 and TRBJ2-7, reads SQTIHQWPATLVQPVGSPLSLECTVEGTSNPNLYWYRQAAGRGLQLLFYSVGIGQISSEVPQNLSASRPQDRQFILSSKKLLLSDSGFYLCAWSVEGFEQYFGPGTRLTVT.

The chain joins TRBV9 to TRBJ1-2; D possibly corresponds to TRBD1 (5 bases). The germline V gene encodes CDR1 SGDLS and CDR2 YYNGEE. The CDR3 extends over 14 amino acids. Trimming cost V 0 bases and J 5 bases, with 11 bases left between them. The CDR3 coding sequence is TGTGCCAGCAGCGTAGTCGGGGGACTATATGGCTACACCTTC. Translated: CASSVVGGLYGYTF. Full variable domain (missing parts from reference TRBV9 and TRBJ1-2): DSGVTQTPKHLITATGQRVTLRCSPRSGDLSVYWYQQSLDQGLQFLIQYYNGEERAKGNILERFSAQQFPDLHSELNLSSLELGDSALYFCASSVVGGLYGYTFGSGTRLTVV.

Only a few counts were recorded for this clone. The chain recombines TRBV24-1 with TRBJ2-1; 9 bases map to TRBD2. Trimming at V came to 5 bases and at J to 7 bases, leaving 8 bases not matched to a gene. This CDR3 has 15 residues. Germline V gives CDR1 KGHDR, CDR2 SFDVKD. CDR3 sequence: CATSGVAGGPNEQFF. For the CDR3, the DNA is TGTGCCACCAGTGGTGTGGCGGGAGGGCCAAATGAGCAGTTCTTC.

For the CDR3, the DNA is TGTGCCAGCAGCTTAGGCAGAACCTATGGCTACACCTTC. Translated: CASSLGRTYGYTF. The chain carries TRBV7-2 and TRBJ1-2; D remains unclear. The germline V gene encodes CDR1 SGHTA and CDR2 FQGNSA. The length of the CDR3 is 13 residues. V was trimmed by 1 base and J by 4 bases, leaving 7 bases between them.

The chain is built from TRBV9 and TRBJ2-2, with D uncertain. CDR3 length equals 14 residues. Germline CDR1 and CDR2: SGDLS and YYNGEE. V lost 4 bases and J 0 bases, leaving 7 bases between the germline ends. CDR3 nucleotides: TGTGCCAGCAGCTTCCTAACGAACACCGGGGAGCTGTTTTTT. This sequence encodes CASSFLTNTGELFF.

CDR3 protein: CASLEFPNTEAFF. Here the CDR3 DNA reads TGTGCCAGCCTAGAATTCCCAAACACTGAAGCTTTCTTT. This chain links TRBV27 with TRBJ1-1; D is ambiguous. Germline V gene data show CDR1 as MNHEY and CDR2 as SMNVEV (reference sequence). V gave up 8 bases and J gave up 2 bases, with 12 bases separating them. The CDR3 consists of 13 residues.